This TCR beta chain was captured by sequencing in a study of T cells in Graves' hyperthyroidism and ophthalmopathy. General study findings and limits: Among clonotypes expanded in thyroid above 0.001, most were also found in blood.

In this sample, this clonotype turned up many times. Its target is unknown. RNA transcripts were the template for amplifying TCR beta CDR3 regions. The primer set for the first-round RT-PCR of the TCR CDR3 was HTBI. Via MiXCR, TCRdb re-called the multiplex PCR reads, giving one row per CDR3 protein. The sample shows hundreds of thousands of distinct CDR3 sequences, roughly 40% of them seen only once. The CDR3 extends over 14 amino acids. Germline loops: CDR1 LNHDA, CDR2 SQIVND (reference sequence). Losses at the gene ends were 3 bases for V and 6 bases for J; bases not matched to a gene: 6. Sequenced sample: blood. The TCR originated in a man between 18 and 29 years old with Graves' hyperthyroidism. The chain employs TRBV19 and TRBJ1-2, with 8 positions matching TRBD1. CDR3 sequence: CASSMRPGGNGYTF. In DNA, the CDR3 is TGTGCCAGTAGTATGCGCCCAGGGGGCAATGGCTACACCTTC. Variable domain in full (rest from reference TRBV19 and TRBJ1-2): DGGITQSPKYLFRKEGQNVTLSCEQNLNHDAMYWYRQDPGQGLRLIYYSQIVNDFQKGDIAEGYSVSREKKESFPLTVTSAQKNPTAFYLCASSMRPGGNGYTFGSGTRLTVV.